This T cell receptor beta chain was identified in a study of blood T cell repertoires in COVID-19. Some clones are missing from TCRdb's copy, which holds only in-frame ones; the method was immunoSEQ multiplex PCR. The sample shows roughly 200,000 clones, around 85% of them seen only once. CDR1 is LNHNV and CDR2 is YYDKDF in the germline V gene (reference sequence). CDR3 length: 15 amino acids. V lost 5 bases to trimming and J lost 3 bases; unmatched junction nucleotides: 8. The chain has TRBV15 and TRBJ2-3, with TRBD1 matching 7 bases. This clonotype originated in a man aged 50 to 59 who had recovered from COVID-19. Sequencing used peripheral blood. CDR3 nucleotides: TGTGCCACCAGCTCCCGGGACAGTCTAACAGATACGCAGTATTTT. Protein product: CATSSRDSLTDTQYF.